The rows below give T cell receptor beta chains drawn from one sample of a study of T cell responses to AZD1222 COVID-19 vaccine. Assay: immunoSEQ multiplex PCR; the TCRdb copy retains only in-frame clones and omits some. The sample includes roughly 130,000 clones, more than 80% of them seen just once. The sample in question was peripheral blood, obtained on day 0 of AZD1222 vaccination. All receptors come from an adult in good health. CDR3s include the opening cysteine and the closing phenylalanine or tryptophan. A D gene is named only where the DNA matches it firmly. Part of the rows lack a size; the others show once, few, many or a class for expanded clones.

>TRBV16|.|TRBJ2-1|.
TGTGCCAGCAGCCAATCGATCGCGGGCGAGCAGTTCTTC
CASSQSIAGEQFF
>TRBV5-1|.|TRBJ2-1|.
TGCGCCAGCAGCTTGTCGAATGAGCAGTTCTTC
CASSLSNEQFF
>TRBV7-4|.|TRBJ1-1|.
TGTGCCAGCAGCTTAGAATCGGGGGGTAGAAACGCAAACACTGAAGCTTTCTTT
CASSLESGGRNANTEAFF
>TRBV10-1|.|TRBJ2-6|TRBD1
TGCGCCAGCAGCTCCGGGACAGGGGGCTCTGGGGCCAACGTCCTGACTTTC
CASSSGTGGSGANVLTF
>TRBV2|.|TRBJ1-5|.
TGTGCCAGCAGCCACCGACAGGATGACAATCAGCCCCAGCATTTT
CASSHRQDDNQPQHF
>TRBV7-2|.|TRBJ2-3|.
TGTGCCAGCAGCTTATCAGACAGGGTGGAGGGTACGCAGTATTTT
CASSLSDRVEGTQYF
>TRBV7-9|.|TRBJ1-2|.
TGTGCCAGCAGCTTAGGGAGTTCTTATGGCTACACCTTC
CASSLGSSYGYTF
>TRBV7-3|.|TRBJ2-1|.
TGTGCCAGCAGCTTAGATGCTTATTACAATGAGCAGTTCTTC
CASSLDAYYNEQFF
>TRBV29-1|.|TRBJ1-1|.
TGCAGCGTTGCCGGAGGAGCGTCCACTGAAGCTTTCTTT
CSVAGGASTEAFF
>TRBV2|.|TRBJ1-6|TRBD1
TGTGCCAGCAGTGAGGGGGACAGGAATTCACCCCTCCACTTT
CASSEGDRNSPLHF
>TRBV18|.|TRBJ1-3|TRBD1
TGTGCCAGCTCACCACCGGGACAGGGACTCAGAAACACCATATATTTT
CASSPPGQGLRNTIYF
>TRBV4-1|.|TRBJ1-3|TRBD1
TGCGCCAGCAGCCAATCTCCCGGGACAGCTACTGGAAACACCATATATTTT
CASSQSPGTATGNTIYF
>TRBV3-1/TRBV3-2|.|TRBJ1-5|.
TGTGCCAGCAGCCAATCGGGCCTAAATCAGCCCCAGCATTTT
CASSQSGLNQPQHF
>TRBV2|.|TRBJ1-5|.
TGTGCCAGCAGCGACGACAAGAGGAGCAATCAGCCCCAGCATTTT
CASSDDKRSNQPQHF
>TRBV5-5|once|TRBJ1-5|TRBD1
TGTGCCAGCAGCTCCGGACAGGGTACGTATGGCAATCAGCCCCAGCATTTT
CASSSGQGTYGNQPQHF
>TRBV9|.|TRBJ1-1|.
TGTGCCAGCAGCGCGGACGGAGGGGGCACTGAAGCTTTCTTT
CASSADGGGTEAFF
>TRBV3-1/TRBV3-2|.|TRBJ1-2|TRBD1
TGTGCCAGCAGCCCCATCGGGACAGGGGGCAACTATGGCTACACCTTC
CASSPIGTGGNYGYTF
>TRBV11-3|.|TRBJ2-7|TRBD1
TGTGCCAGCAGCCGGGACAGCGCCTACGAGCAGTACTTC
CASSRDSAYEQYF
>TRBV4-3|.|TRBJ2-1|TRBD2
TGCGCCAGCAGCCAAGGTCGTACTAGCGGGATAAATGAGCAGTTCTTC
CASSQGRTSGINEQFF
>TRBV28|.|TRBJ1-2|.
TGTGCCAGCAGTTTACCTCCCAGCCAGGATCGCAAGGGCTACACCTTC
CASSLPPSQDRKGYTF
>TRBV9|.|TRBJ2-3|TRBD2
TGTGCCAGCAGCGTAGTTGGCGGGGGAAGCACAGATACGCAGTATTTT
CASSVVGGGSTDTQYF